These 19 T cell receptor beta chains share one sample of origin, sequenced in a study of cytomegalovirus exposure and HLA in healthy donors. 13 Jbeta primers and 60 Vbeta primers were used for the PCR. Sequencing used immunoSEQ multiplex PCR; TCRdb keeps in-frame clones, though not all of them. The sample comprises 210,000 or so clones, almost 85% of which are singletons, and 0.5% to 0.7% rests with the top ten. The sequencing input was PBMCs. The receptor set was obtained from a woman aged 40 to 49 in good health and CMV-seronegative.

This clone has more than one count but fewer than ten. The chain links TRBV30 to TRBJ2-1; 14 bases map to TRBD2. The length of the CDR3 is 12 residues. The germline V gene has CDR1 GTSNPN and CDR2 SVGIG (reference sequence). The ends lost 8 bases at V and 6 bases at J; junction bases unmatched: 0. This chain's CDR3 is CAGTSGGNEQFF. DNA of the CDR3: TGTGCCGGGACTAGCGGGGGCAATGAGCAGTTCTTC. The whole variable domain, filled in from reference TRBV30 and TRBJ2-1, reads SQTIHQWPATLVQPVGSPLSLECTVEGTSNPNLYWYRQAAGRGLQLLFYSVGIGQISSEVPQNLSASRPQDRQFILSSKKLLLSDSGFYLCAGTSGGNEQFFGPGTRLTVL.

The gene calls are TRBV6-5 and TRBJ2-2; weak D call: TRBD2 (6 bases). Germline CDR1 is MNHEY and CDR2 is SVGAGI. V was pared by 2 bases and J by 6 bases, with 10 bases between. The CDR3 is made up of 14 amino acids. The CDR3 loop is CASSYPGSAGELFF. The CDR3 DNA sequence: TGTGCCAGCAGTTACCCCGGGAGTGCCGGGGAGCTGTTTTTT.

CDR3 DNA sequence: TGTGCCAGCTCACCAAGGAGGTCGGTCACAGCTGGGGCCAACGTCCTGACTTTC. It translates to CASSPRRSVTAGANVLTF. V and J are TRBV18 and TRBJ2-6; possibly TRBD2 for D (5 bases). In germline, CDR1 is KGHSH, CDR2 LQKENI. Trimming took off 2 bases at V and 2 bases at J, with 16 bases between the two ends. The CDR3 has 18 amino acids.

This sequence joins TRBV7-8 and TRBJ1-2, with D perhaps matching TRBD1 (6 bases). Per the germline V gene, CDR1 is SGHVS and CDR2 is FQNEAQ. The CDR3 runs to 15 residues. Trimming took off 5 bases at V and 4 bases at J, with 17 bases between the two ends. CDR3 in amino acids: CASSPRQVPAYGYTF. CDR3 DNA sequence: TGTGCCAGCAGCCCCAGACAGGTCCCCGCCTATGGCTACACCTTC.

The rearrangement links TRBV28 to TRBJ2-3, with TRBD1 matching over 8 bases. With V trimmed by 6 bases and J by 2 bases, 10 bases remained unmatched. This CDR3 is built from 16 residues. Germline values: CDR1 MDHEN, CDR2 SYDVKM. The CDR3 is CASRSNDRGLTDTQYF. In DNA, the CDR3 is TGTGCCAGCAGGTCCAACGACAGGGGCCTCACAGATACGCAGTATTTT.

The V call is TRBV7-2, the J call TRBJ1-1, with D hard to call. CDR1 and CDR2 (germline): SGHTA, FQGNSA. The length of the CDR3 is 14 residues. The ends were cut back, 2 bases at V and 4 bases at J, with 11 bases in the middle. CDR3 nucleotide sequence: TGTGCCAGCAGCTTAATGGGCCTTGGCACTGAAGCTTTCTTT. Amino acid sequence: CASSLMGLGTEAFF. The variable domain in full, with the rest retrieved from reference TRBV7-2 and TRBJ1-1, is GAGVSQSPSNKVTEKGKDVELRCDPISGHTALYWYRQSLGQGLEFLIYFQGNSAPDKSGLPSDRFSAERTGGSVSTLTIQRTQQEDSAVYLCASSLMGLGTEAFFGQGTRLTVV.

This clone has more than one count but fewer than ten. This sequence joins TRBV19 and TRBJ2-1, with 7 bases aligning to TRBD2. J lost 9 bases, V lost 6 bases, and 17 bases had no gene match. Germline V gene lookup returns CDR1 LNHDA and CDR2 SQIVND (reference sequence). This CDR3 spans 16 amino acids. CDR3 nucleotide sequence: TGTGCCAGTAGCGATCCGGGGGGTTACGCCGGTAGTGAGCAGTTCTTC. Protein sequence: CASSDPGGYAGSEQFF.

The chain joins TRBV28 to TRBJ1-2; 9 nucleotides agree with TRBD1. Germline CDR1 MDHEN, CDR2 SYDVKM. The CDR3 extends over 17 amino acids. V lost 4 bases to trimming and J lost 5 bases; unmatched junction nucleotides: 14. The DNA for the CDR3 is TGTGCCAGCAGTTCCCCCCCCGGGACAGGGAACCTTTATGGCTACACCTTC. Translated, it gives CASSSPPGTGNLYGYTF.

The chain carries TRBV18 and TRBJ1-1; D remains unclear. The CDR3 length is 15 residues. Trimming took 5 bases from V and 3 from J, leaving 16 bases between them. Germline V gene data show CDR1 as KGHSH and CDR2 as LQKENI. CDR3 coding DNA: TGTGCCAGCTCATTAAAGAGGAGCGTAGACACTGAAGCTTTCTTT. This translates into CASSLKRSVDTEAFF.

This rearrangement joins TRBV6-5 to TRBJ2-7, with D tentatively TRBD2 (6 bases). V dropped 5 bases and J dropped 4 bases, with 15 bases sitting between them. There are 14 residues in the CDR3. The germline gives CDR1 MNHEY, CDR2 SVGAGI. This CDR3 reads CASSPPGLLYEQYF. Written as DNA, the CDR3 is TGTGCCAGCAGTCCGCCGGGACTTCTTTACGAGCAGTACTTC.

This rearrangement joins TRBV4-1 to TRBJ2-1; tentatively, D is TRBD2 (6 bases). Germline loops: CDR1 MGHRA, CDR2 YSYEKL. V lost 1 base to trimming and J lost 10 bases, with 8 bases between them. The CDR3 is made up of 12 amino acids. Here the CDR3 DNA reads TGCGCCAGCAGCCAAGGTCGGGGGGAGCAGTTCTTC. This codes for CASSQGRGEQFF.

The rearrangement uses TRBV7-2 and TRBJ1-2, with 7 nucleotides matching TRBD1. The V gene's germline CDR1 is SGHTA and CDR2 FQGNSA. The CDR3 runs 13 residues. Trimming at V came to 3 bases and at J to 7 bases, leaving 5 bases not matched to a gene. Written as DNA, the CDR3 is TGTGCCAGCAGCTTCTTGACAGGGACTGGCTACACCTTC. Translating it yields CASSFLTGTGYTF. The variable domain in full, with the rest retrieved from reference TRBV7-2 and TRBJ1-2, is GAGVSQSPSNKVTEKGKDVELRCDPISGHTALYWYRQSLGQGLEFLIYFQGNSAPDKSGLPSDRFSAERTGGSVSTLTIQRTQQEDSAVYLCASSFLTGTGYTFGSGTRLTVV.

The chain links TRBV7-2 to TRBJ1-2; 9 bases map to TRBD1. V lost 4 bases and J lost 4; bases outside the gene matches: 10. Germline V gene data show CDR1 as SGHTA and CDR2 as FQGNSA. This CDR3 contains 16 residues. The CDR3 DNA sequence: TGTGCCAGCAGCTCTGGGCCTAGACAGGGGGGCTATGGCTACACCTTC. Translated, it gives CASSSGPRQGGYGYTF.

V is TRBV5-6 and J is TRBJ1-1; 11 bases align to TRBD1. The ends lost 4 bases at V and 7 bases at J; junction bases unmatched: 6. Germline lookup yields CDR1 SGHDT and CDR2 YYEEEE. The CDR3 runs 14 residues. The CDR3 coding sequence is TGTGCCAGCAGCACCCCGGGACAGGGGGTTGAAGCTTTCTTT. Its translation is CASSTPGQGVEAFF.

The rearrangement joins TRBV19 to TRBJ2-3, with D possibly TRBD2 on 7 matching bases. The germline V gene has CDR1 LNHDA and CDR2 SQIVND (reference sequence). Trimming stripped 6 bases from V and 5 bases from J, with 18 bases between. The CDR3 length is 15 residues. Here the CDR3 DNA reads TGTGCCAGTAGCCAGGTGGGAGGGGGGGGAGATACGCAGTATTTT. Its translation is CASSQVGGGGDTQYF.

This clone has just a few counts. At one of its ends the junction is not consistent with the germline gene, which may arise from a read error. CDR3 loop: CASSLGTVNTEAFF. CDR3 DNA sequence: TGTGCCAGCAGTTTGGGGACAGTGAACACTGAAGCTTTCTTT. The chain uses TRBV5-4 and TRBJ1-1, with 7 bases identical to TRBD1. The CDR3 spans 14 residues. Germline V gene lookup returns CDR1 SGHNT and CDR2 YYREEE (reference sequence).

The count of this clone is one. The CDR3 DNA sequence: TGTGCCAGCAGCTCCTTGAGGGGGCTCTCCTACAATGAGCAGTTCTTC. The encoded protein is CASSSLRGLSYNEQFF. V and J are TRBV11-2 and TRBJ2-1; 7 nucleotides align to TRBD1. V shed 4 bases and J 0 bases; nucleotides not matched to a gene: 6. This CDR3 is built from 16 residues. Germline V CDR1 and CDR2: SGHAT, FQNNGV.

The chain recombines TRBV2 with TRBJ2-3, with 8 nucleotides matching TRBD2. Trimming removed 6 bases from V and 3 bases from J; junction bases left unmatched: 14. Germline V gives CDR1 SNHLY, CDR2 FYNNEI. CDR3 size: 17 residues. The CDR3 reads CASRYSPGLGGTDTQYF. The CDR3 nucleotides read TGTGCCAGCAGGTACTCTCCGGGACTAGGGGGGACAGATACGCAGTATTTT.

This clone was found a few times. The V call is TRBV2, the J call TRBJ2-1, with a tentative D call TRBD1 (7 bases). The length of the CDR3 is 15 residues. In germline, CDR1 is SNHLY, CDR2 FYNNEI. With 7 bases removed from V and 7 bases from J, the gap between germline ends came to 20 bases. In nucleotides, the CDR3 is TGTGCCAGCACGGAGGGGGCCTACTCGACGAATGAGCAGTTCTTC. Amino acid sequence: CASTEGAYSTNEQFF. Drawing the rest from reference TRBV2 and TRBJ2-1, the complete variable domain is EPEVTQTPSHQVTQMGQEVILRCVPISNHLYFYWYRQILGQKVEFLVSFYNNEISEKSEIFDDQFSVERPDGSNFTLKIRSTKLEDSAMYFCASTEGAYSTNEQFFGPGTRLTVL.